The rows below give T cell receptor beta chains drawn from one sample of a study of blood T cell repertoires in COVID-19. The method was immunoSEQ multiplex PCR; TCRdb's version includes in-frame clones alone and lacks a portion of them. The table has 150,000 to 250,000 clones, roughly 82% seen once. Material: PBMCs or T cells enriched from blood (not recorded which). These receptors all stem from a middle-aged man who had recovered from COVID-19. CDR3s include the opening cysteine and the closing phenylalanine or tryptophan. Fields, in order: clone size, V gene, D gene, J gene, CDR3 DNA, CDR3 protein. The D gene is left open where the match is weak. Rows give clone size only sometimes, using once, few, many, or a class for an expanded clone.

size: .
V: TRBV29-1
D: .
J: TRBJ1-5
DNA: TGCAGCGTTGGAGGACAGAACAATCAGCCCCAGCATTTT
CDR3: CSVGGQNNQPQHF

size: .
V: TRBV3-1/TRBV3-2
D: .
J: TRBJ1-1
DNA: TGTGCCAGCAGCCAACAAACGATACACCTGAACACTGAAGCTTTCTTT
CDR3: CASSQQTIHLNTEAFF

size: .
V: TRBV28
D: .
J: TRBJ2-7
DNA: TGTGCCACCACCCTTGATGACAGTGCATACGAGCAGTACTTC
CDR3: CATTLDDSAYEQYF

size: .
V: TRBV9
D: .
J: TRBJ2-3
DNA: TGTGCCAGCAGCGCGGGAACAGGGTCCACAGATACGCAGTATTTT
CDR3: CASSAGTGSTDTQYF

size: .
V: TRBV19
D: .
J: TRBJ1-3
DNA: TGTGCCAGTGGTTTAGCCAACTCTGGAAACACCATATATTTT
CDR3: CASGLANSGNTIYF

size: .
V: TRBV7-2
D: TRBD2
J: TRBJ2-3
DNA: TGTGCCAGCAGCGGAGAGGTGGGCGGGGGTGCGGATACGCAGTATTTT
CDR3: CASSGEVGGGADTQYF

size: .
V: TRBV28
D: .
J: TRBJ1-2
DNA: TGTGCCAGCAGTCCGAGCCCTACAGGGAACTATGGCTACACCTTC
CDR3: CASSPSPTGNYGYTF

size: .
V: TRBV12-3/TRBV12-4
D: .
J: TRBJ2-5
DNA: TGTGCCAGCAGTTTACACACACAAGAGACCCAGTACTTC
CDR3: CASSLHTQETQYF

size: .
V: TRBV19
D: TRBD1
J: TRBJ2-3
DNA: TGTGCCAGTAGTTTCAGACAGGGTTACACAGATACGCAGTATTTT
CDR3: CASSFRQGYTDTQYF

size: once
V: TRBV7-9
D: .
J: TRBJ2-5
DNA: TGTGCCAGCAGCTTTAAAATCGGGGAGACCCAGTACTTC
CDR3: CASSFKIGETQYF

size: .
V: TRBV7-6
D: .
J: TRBJ1-5
DNA: TGTGCCAGCAGCTTAGGAGAGGCAAGCAATCAGCCCCAGCATTTT
CDR3: CASSLGEASNQPQHF

size: .
V: TRBV18
D: .
J: TRBJ2-1
DNA: TGTGCCAGCTCACCAGGCTATGAGCAGTTCTTC
CDR3: CASSPGYEQFF

size: .
V: TRBV28
D: .
J: TRBJ1-5
DNA: TGTGCCAGCAGTTTGGGGAGGGGATTCGGCAATCAGCCCCAGCATTTT
CDR3: CASSLGRGFGNQPQHF

size: .
V: TRBV4-3
D: .
J: TRBJ1-5
DNA: TGCGCCAGCAGCCAAGATTATAGCGGGGGTATAGGTCAGCCCCAGCATTTT
CDR3: CASSQDYSGGIGQPQHF

size: .
V: TRBV19
D: .
J: TRBJ2-1
DNA: TGTGCCAGTAGTATAAGGAGTACGGGTTTGAACAATGAGCAGTTCTTC
CDR3: CASSIRSTGLNNEQFF

size: .
V: TRBV4-2
D: TRBD2
J: TRBJ2-1
DNA: TGTGCCAGCAGCCAACCGACTAGCGGGAACCCGAATGAGCAGTTCTTC
CDR3: CASSQPTSGNPNEQFF

size: .
V: TRBV3-1/TRBV3-2
D: TRBD2
J: TRBJ2-1
DNA: TGTGCCAGCAGCCAGGAGATCCGTGGAGCCGGGACTAGCGGGAGAAATGAGCAGTTCTTC
CDR3: CASSQEIRGAGTSGRNEQFF

size: .
V: TRBV7-2
D: .
J: TRBJ2-4
DNA: TGTGCCAGCAGCTTAGGGGCACAGGGTGGCAAAAACATTCAGTACTTC
CDR3: CASSLGAQGGKNIQYF

size: .
V: TRBV6-2/TRBV6-3
D: TRBD1
J: TRBJ1-2
DNA: TGTGCCAGCAGTTACGTGGAAGGGGGCGGTTTCGATGGCTACACCTTC
CDR3: CASSYVEGGGFDGYTF

size: .
V: TRBV27
D: .
J: TRBJ2-2
DNA: TGTGCCAGCACCCGGTTGGGGCGTAACACCGGGGAGCTGTTTTTT
CDR3: CASTRLGRNTGELFF

size: .
V: TRBV11-2
D: .
J: TRBJ1-4
DNA: TGTGCCAGCAGCTTGTTGGTTCCACAGGACGGGGAAAAACTGTTTTTT
CDR3: CASSLLVPQDGEKLFF

size: .
V: TRBV10-3
D: TRBD1
J: TRBJ1-2
DNA: TGTGCCATCAGTGAGGCCGGGACAGATGGCTACACCTTC
CDR3: CAISEAGTDGYTF

size: .
V: TRBV27
D: .
J: TRBJ1-4
DNA: TGTGCCAGCAGGCTCGGGAATGGGGAGCTAAGTGAAAAACTGTTTTTT
CDR3: CASRLGNGELSEKLFF

size: .
V: TRBV5-6
D: .
J: TRBJ2-6
DNA: TGTGCCAGCAGCTTGAAGCAGGGCTCTGGGGCCAACGTCCTGACTTTC
CDR3: CASSLKQGSGANVLTF

size: .
V: TRBV12-5
D: .
J: TRBJ2-5
DNA: TGTGCTAGTGGTTTGGACATAACGGAGACCCAGTACTTC
CDR3: CASGLDITETQYF

size: few
V: TRBV29-1
D: TRBD1
J: TRBJ2-5
DNA: TGCAGCGTTCGAGGGGGCCTCCAAGAGACCCAGTACTTC
CDR3: CSVRGGLQETQYF

size: .
V: TRBV29-1
D: TRBD1
J: TRBJ1-2
DNA: TGCAGCGCCCTTGTAGGGGGCGCTTATGGCTACACCTTC
CDR3: CSALVGGAYGYTF

size: once
V: TRBV13
D: TRBD2
J: TRBJ2-6
DNA: TGTGCCAGCAGCGTGGGACTAGCGGGAGTGTCGTCTGGGGCCAACGTCCTGACTTTC
CDR3: CASSVGLAGVSSGANVLTF

size: .
V: TRBV28
D: TRBD1
J: TRBJ1-5
DNA: TGTGCCAGCAGCAGCCGGGACAGGGGTAGCAATCAGCCCCAGCATTTT
CDR3: CASSSRDRGSNQPQHF

size: few
V: TRBV7-9
D: .
J: TRBJ1-2
DNA: TGTGCCAGCAGCCGCGGCTATAACTATGGCTACACCTTC
CDR3: CASSRGYNYGYTF

size: .
V: TRBV7-9
D: .
J: TRBJ2-2
DNA: TGTGCCAGCAGCTTAGCGGGAGTGGATTCCGGGGAGCTGTTTTTT
CDR3: CASSLAGVDSGELFF

size: few
V: TRBV7-2
D: TRBD1
J: TRBJ1-2
DNA: TGTGCCAGCAGCTTGGACAGGGGGCGGAACTATGGCTACACCTTC
CDR3: CASSLDRGRNYGYTF

size: .
V: TRBV10-3
D: .
J: TRBJ1-5
DNA: TGTGCCATCAAGGAACAGGGCAATCAGCCCCAGCATTTT
CDR3: CAIKEQGNQPQHF

size: .
V: TRBV7-8
D: .
J: TRBJ1-3
DNA: TGTGCCAGCAGCTTAGGGTTTCAGGGCGGCGGAAACACCATATATTTT
CDR3: CASSLGFQGGGNTIYF

size: .
V: TRBV19
D: .
J: TRBJ2-6
DNA: TGTGCCAGTGCCCAGAACTCTGGGGCCAACGTCCTGACTTTC
CDR3: CASAQNSGANVLTF

size: once
V: TRBV7-7
D: .
J: TRBJ2-3
DNA: TGTGCTAGCAGCCCCTACCTCACAGATACGCAGTATTTT
CDR3: CASSPYLTDTQYF

size: .
V: TRBV5-1
D: TRBD1
J: TRBJ1-3
DNA: TGCGCCAGCAGCTTGACAGGGGCCTCTGGAAACACCATATATTTT
CDR3: CASSLTGASGNTIYF

size: .
V: TRBV5-6
D: .
J: TRBJ1-1
DNA: TGTGCCAGCAGCTTGGATGCCCGGACGGGGGCTTTCTTT
CDR3: CASSLDARTGAFF

size: .
V: TRBV12-3/TRBV12-4
D: .
J: TRBJ2-5
DNA: TGTGCCAGCAGTTACGGGACTTTAGGGACCCAGTACTTC
CDR3: CASSYGTLGTQYF

size: few
V: TRBV13
D: .
J: TRBJ2-5
DNA: TGTGCCAGCAGCCCGCGGCAGTCACAAGAGACCCAGTACTTC
CDR3: CASSPRQSQETQYF

size: once
V: TRBV29-1
D: .
J: TRBJ2-1
DNA: TGCAGCGTTATTAGCGGACCCTCCTACAATGAGCAGTTCTTC
CDR3: CSVISGPSYNEQFF

size: .
V: TRBV11-2
D: .
J: TRBJ1-1
DNA: TGTGCCAGCAGCCCCCGAGGGACACCGAACACTGAAGCTTTCTTT
CDR3: CASSPRGTPNTEAFF

size: many
V: TRBV4-3
D: .
J: TRBJ2-7
DNA: TGCGCCAGCAGCCAAAGAGTGACAGAGCAGTACTTC
CDR3: CASSQRVTEQYF

size: .
V: TRBV9
D: TRBD1
J: TRBJ1-2
DNA: TGTGCCAGCAGCACAACAGGGGATTGGGGCTACACCTTC
CDR3: CASSTTGDWGYTF

size: .
V: TRBV3-1/TRBV3-2
D: .
J: TRBJ2-2
DNA: TGTGCCGTCGGGGTAGCGCAAGTGGCCGGGGAGCTGTTTTTT
CDR3: CAVGVAQVAGELFF

size: .
V: TRBV11-2
D: TRBD2
J: TRBJ2-1
DNA: TGTGCCAGCAGCTCTCTGAGTGGGCTAGCGGACAATGAGCAGTTCTTC
CDR3: CASSSLSGLADNEQFF

size: .
V: TRBV3-1/TRBV3-2
D: .
J: TRBJ2-3
DNA: TGTGCCAGCAGCCAACTCTCGGGAGTCCGTAGCACAGATACGCAGTATTTT
CDR3: CASSQLSGVRSTDTQYF

size: .
V: TRBV28
D: .
J: TRBJ1-4
DNA: TGTGCCAGCAGTGAGGTAACTAATGAAAAACTGTTTTTT
CDR3: CASSEVTNEKLFF

size: .
V: TRBV10-3
D: TRBD2
J: TRBJ2-5
DNA: TGTGCCATTTCGCCGGGACTAGCGCAACAAGAGACCCAGTACTTC
CDR3: CAISPGLAQQETQYF

size: .
V: TRBV6-5
D: .
J: TRBJ1-1
DNA: TGTGCCAGCAGTTACACTCGGGGGGACACTGAAGCTTTCTTT
CDR3: CASSYTRGDTEAFF

size: .
V: TRBV4-3
D: TRBD1
J: TRBJ1-4
DNA: TGCGCCAGCAGCCGACGGGGACAGGGGGCAATCTGGGAAAAACTGTTTTTT
CDR3: CASSRRGQGAIWEKLFF

size: .
V: TRBV9
D: TRBD1
J: TRBJ1-1
DNA: TGTGCCAGCGGACGACAGGGAACCCACACTGAAGCTTTCTTT
CDR3: CASGRQGTHTEAFF

size: .
V: TRBV6-1
D: TRBD1
J: TRBJ1-1
DNA: TGTGCCAGCAGGCAGGGGACAGGCCTATTTGAAGCTTTCTTT
CDR3: CASRQGTGLFEAFF